This TCR beta chain was sequenced for a study of primary melanoma T cells and metastatic recurrence. Generated by immunoSEQ multiplex PCR, the TCRdb table keeps only in-frame clones and is missing some. The data hold over 750 clones, with 85% observed a single time. Primary melanoma in these patients was surgically resected but could recur metastatically. Germline trimming cut 4 bases from V and 2 bases from J; bases unmatched to any gene: 7. The CDR3 is made up of 15 amino acids. CDR1 is LGHNT and CDR2 is FRNRAP in the germline V gene. The source material was melanoma tumor tissue. The genes are TRBV12-5 and TRBJ2-5, with 7 bases that match TRBD1. The clonotype originates from a human donor with melanoma. CDR3 sequence (DNA): TGTGCTAGTGGTTGGGGGACAGAAGGTCAAGAGACCCAGTACTTC. Translating gives CASGWGTEGQETQYF.